The clone carrying this T cell receptor (beta chain) was picked up a small number of times. Stated time point: persistent/refractory GD, antithyroid drugs over 5 years with positive TRAb. Extracted RNA from PBMCs served as the source of the TCR library. Construction of the TCR beta libraries employed iRepertoire HTBI primers in conjunction with Arm-PCR of CDR3 regions. TCRdb used MiXCR to reprocess the multiplex PCR reads, holding one entry per CDR3 protein. The table lists approximately 290,000 distinct CDR3 sequences, 22% of them singletons. This sample was taken from a study of regulatory T cells in long-lasting Graves disease. This CDR3 has 13 amino acids. The germline CDR1 and CDR2 sequences are SQVTM and ANQGSEA. V lost 5 bases to trimming and J lost 1 base, with 8 bases between them.

The sequencing used peripheral blood mononuclear cells (PBMCs), collected when the disease was refractory, from a patient treated with antithyroid drugs. The receptor comes from a female donor with Graves disease. V and J are TRBV29-1 and TRBJ2-2; TRBD2 might be the D (6 bases). Here the CDR3 reads CSVRDLNTGELFF. DNA of the CDR3: TGCAGCGTTCGGGACTTGAACACCGGGGAGCTGTTTTTT.